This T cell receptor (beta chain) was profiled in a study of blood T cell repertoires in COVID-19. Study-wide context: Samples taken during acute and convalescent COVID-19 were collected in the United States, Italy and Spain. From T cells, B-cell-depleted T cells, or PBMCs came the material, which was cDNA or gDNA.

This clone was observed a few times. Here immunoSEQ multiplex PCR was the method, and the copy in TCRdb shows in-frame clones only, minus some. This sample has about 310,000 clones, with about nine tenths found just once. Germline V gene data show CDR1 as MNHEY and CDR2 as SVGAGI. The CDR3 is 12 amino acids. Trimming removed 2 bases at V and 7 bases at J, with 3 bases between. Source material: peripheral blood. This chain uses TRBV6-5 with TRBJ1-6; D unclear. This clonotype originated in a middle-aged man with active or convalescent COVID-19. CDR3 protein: CASSYQNSPLHF. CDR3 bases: TGTGCCAGCAGTTACCAAAATTCACCCCTCCACTTT.